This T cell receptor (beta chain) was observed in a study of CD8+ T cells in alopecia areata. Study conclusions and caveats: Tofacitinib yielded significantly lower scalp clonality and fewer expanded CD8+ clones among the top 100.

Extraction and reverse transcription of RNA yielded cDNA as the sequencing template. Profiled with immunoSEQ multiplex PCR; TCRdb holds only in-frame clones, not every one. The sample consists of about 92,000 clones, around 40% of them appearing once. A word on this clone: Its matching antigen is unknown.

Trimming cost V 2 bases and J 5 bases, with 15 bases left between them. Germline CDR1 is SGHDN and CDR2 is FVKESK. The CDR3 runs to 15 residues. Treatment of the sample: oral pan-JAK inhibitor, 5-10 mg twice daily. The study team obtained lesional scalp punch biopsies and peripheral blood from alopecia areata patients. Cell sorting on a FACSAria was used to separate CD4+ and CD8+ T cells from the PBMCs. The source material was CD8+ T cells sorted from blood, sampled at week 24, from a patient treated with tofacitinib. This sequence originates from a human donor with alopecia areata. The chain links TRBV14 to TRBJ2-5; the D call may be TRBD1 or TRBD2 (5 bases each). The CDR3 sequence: CASSQFVGARETQYF. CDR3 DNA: TGTGCCAGCAGCCAATTCGTCGGGGCAAGGGAGACCCAGTACTTC. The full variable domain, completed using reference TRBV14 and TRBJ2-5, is EAGVTQFPSHSVIEKGQTVTLRCDPISGHDNLYWYRRVMGKEIKFLLHFVKESKQDESGMPNNRFLAERTGGTYSTLKVQPAELEDSGVYFCASSQFVGARETQYFGPGTRLLVL.